This T cell receptor beta chain originates from a study of shared clonotypes between healthy human individuals. Overall study: CD4 naive and CD4 memory each took three plates per donor, while CD8 naive took two and CD8 memory one. Study-level findings and limits: Researchers found naive subsets generally carried larger estimated richness than memory subsets.

Naive CD8 cells, CD45RO-negative and positively selected for CCR7, excluded terminally differentiated effector memory CD45RA+ cells. Remarks on this clone: Its antigen is currently unknown.

The authors split each subset's genomic DNA evenly across several immunoSEQ plates. TCRdb's copy holds only in-frame clones and misses some; the assay was immunoSEQ multiplex PCR. The sample has millions of clones, more than 85% seen once. Sequencing was done on a sample of naive CD8+ T cells from PBMCs. The source is a man between 18 and 29 years old in good health. Some clones in this sample may be carry-over from other donors' samples.

CDR3 sequence (DNA): TGCGCCAGCAGCCAATCTACAGGGGGGAATCAGCCCCAGCATTTT. Translated: CASSQSTGGNQPQHF. The rearrangement uses TRBV4-3 and TRBJ1-5; 8 positions match TRBD1. CDR1 is LGHNA and CDR2 is YSLEER in the germline V gene. This CDR3 contains 15 residues. V lost 2 bases and J lost 4; bases outside the gene matches: 4.